This T cell receptor (beta chain) appears in the sequencing data of a study of blood T cell repertoires in COVID-19. In the study overall: Acute-phase and convalescent COVID-19 samples originated in the United States, Italy and Spain. T cells, B-cell-depleted T cells, or PBMCs supplied cDNA or gDNA.

Original handling: Counts of nucleated cells, estimated from reference gene primer amplification, were obtained. TCRdb keeps only in-frame clones here, not all; method: immunoSEQ multiplex PCR. V and J calls plus clone size are reproduced from that table; the DNA served to infer D and trimming. The repertoire consists of 25,000 to 30,000 clones, with 80% to 90% occurring once and the leading ten covering 9% to 10%. The sequence was obtained from a human donor in a cohort sampled during active COVID-19. The sample was peripheral blood.

This CDR3 is CASSLTGTGSGGNTIYF. CDR3 nucleotide sequence: TGCGCCAGCAGCCTCACCGGGACAGGGAGTGGTGGAAACACCATATATTTT. The chain is built from TRBV4-1 and TRBJ1-3, with 9 bases fitting TRBD1. CDR3 length: 17 amino acids. V shed 4 bases, J shed 3 bases, and the junction held 10 bases outside the gene matches. Looked up from germline, CDR1 is MGHRA and CDR2 is YSYEKL.